This TCR beta chain was captured by sequencing in a study of blood T cell repertoires in COVID-19. The wider study: The origin of the acute and convalescent COVID-19 samples was the United States, Italy and Spain. The analysed material was cDNA or gDNA that came from T cells, B-cell-depleted T cells, or PBMCs.

Seattle patients were enrolled while actively infected and followed longitudinally. Germline CDR1 MNHEY, CDR2 SMNVEV (reference sequence). Deletions cut 2 bases from V and 4 bases from J, with 12 bases between. This CDR3 region has 14 residues. In the authors' workflow: The authors estimated nucleated cell counts from reference gene primer amplification. Sequencing was performed with immunoSEQ multiplex PCR; in TCRdb, only in-frame clones are kept and a portion is missing. D and trimming were read from the DNA, whereas the V and J calls and clone size are those reported in that table. The sample has under 250,000 clones, 80% to 95% seen once.

What was sequenced was peripheral blood. The TCR sequence derives from a man in his fifties or sixties with COVID-19, enrolled during active disease. V is TRBV27 and J is TRBJ2-7; maybe TRBD2 (5 bases). The CDR3 protein is CASSLLGLRYEQYF. CDR3 DNA: TGTGCCAGCAGTTTACTAGGACTCCGATACGAGCAGTACTTC.